A selection of T cell receptor beta chains follows, all from one sample in a study of long-term antiretroviral therapy in people with HIV. The data were produced by immunoSEQ multiplex PCR, yet TCRdb's version contains in-frame clones alone and is incomplete. The sample contains 30,000 to 35,000 clones, around 74% of which appear only once. Specimen: unsorted PBMCs, collected 3 years after starting antiretroviral therapy. The receptors were gathered from a man between 50 and 59 years old with HIV. Both conserved end residues are part of each CDR3. The D gene is left open where the match is weak. Size is omitted from some rows. Given values are once, few, many or a class for expanded clones.

size | D | J | V | DNA | CDR3
. | . | TRBJ2-3 | TRBV5-6 | TGTGCCAGCAGCCCGGACCGGACCGGCACAGATACGCAGTATTTT | CASSPDRTGTDTQYF
. | TRBD1 | TRBJ1-4 | TRBV7-2 | TGTGCCAGCAGCGCCGGACAGGGGGAAAAACTGTTTTTT | CASSAGQGEKLFF
few | TRBD2 | TRBJ2-7 | TRBV28 | TGTGCCAGCAGTCCGGGGACTAGCGGACTGGGCGAGCAGTACTTC | CASSPGTSGLGEQYF
few | TRBD2 | TRBJ2-5 | TRBV5-4 | TGTGCCAGCAGCTTGGGACTAGCGGGGGGAGGCCCAGAGACCCAGTACTTC | CASSLGLAGGGPETQYF
. | TRBD1 | TRBJ2-7 | TRBV5-4 | TGTGCCAGCAGCAACCTACAGGGGGCGGAAGAGCAGTACTTC | CASSNLQGAEEQYF
few | . | TRBJ2-7 | TRBV7-6 | TGTGCCAGCAGCCACTTTGGATCCCTCGACGAGCAGTACTTC | CASSHFGSLDEQYF
. | . | TRBJ2-7 | TRBV30 | TGTGCCTGTCCCAAGGGCCCACTCCACAGGGTCCTCTACGAGCAGTACTTC | CACPKGPLHRVLYEQYF
. | . | TRBJ2-1 | TRBV28 | TGTGCCAGCAGTTTTCAGGGGAATGAGCAGTTCTTC | CASSFQGNEQFF
. | TRBD2 | TRBJ2-7 | TRBV4-3 | TGCGCCAGCAGCCTGGGACTAGCGAACCACGAGCAGTACTTC | CASSLGLANHEQYF
. | TRBD1 | TRBJ1-5 | TRBV15 | TGTGCCACCAGCAGTATAACAGGGGACCAGCCCCAGCATTTT | CATSSITGDQPQHF
. | . | TRBJ1-3 | TRBV19 | TGTGCCAGTAGTCCCCGCGGAGATTCTGGAAACACCATATATTTT | CASSPRGDSGNTIYF
. | . | TRBJ2-5 | TRBV25-1 | TGTGCCAGCAGTGGGCAGGGAGTGGAGACCCAGTACTTC | CASSGQGVETQYF
. | . | TRBJ2-1 | TRBV12-5 | TGTGCTAGTGGTTTGGCCCGTAGCAATGAGCAGTTCTTC | CASGLARSNEQFF
. | TRBD1 | TRBJ1-1 | TRBV13 | TGTGCCAGCAGCTACCAGGGGGCCGAAGCTTTCTTT | CASSYQGAEAFF
. | . | TRBJ2-3 | TRBV7-2 | TGTGCCAGCAGCCCCTACACAGATACGCAGTATTTT | CASSPYTDTQYF
. | TRBD2 | TRBJ2-3 | TRBV18 | TGTGCCAGCTCACAGGGACTAGTCACAGATACGCAGTATTTT | CASSQGLVTDTQYF
. | . | TRBJ2-7 | TRBV5-6 | TGTGCCAGCAGTCCTGGCCCTAGCGCAACCTACGAGCAGTACTTC | CASSPGPSATYEQYF
once | . | TRBJ2-1 | TRBV6-5 | TGTGCCAGCAGTCTCTCCTATGGGTATGAGCAGTTCTTC | CASSLSYGYEQFF
. | . | TRBJ2-3 | TRBV5-5 | TGTGCCAGCAGCTTTGACGGGGCCAGCACAGATACGCAGTATTTT | CASSFDGASTDTQYF
. | . | TRBJ2-1 | TRBV18 | TGTGCCAGCTCACCCCCCGGGGCTATCGGGGACAATGAGCAGTTCTTC | CASSPPGAIGDNEQFF
. | . | TRBJ2-7 | TRBV2 | TGTGCCAGCGGGAGCACTAGGGGTTTGGGGGAGCAGTACTTC | CASGSTRGLGEQYF
few | TRBD1 | TRBJ1-6 | TRBV7-9 | TGTGCCAGCAGCGGACAGGGCAGCAATTCACCCCTCCACTTT | CASSGQGSNSPLHF
. | TRBD1 | TRBJ2-7 | TRBV15 | TGTGCCACCAGCAGAGCCGGACAGGGCGCCTACGAGCAGTACTTC | CATSRAGQGAYEQYF
few | . | TRBJ2-1 | TRBV6-5 | TGTGCCAGCAGTCGCTTCGGAGGGGATGAGCAGTTCTTC | CASSRFGGDEQFF
. | . | TRBJ2-1 | TRBV10-1 | TGCGCCAGCAGACCTACAGGATCCCGGCGGGGTGCCCTCAATGAGCAGTTCTTC | CASRPTGSRRGALNEQFF
. | TRBD2 | TRBJ2-7 | TRBV19 | TGTGCCAGTAGCCCTTTTACTAGCGGGGCCTACGAGCAGTACTTC | CASSPFTSGAYEQYF
. | TRBD1 | TRBJ1-1 | TRBV7-2 | TGTGCCAGCAGCGGACAGGGACGGGGCACTGAAGCTTTCTTT | CASSGQGRGTEAFF
. | TRBD2 | TRBJ2-7 | TRBV19 | TGTGCCAGTAGTTGGCGGGCTAGCGGGAGCAAGTTCGGCAACGAGCAGTACTTC | CASSWRASGSKFGNEQYF
. | . | TRBJ1-1 | TRBV7-9 | TGTGCCAGCAGCCCTCCGGGCACTGAAGCTTTCTTT | CASSPPGTEAFF
few | . | TRBJ1-6 | TRBV19 | TGTGCCAGTAGTATAGGAGGGGGGGCCGCACCCCTCCACTTT | CASSIGGGAAPLHF
. | . | TRBJ1-5 | TRBV19 | TGTGCCAGTAGCCAACAGGGCGGCAATCAGCCCCAGCATTTT | CASSQQGGNQPQHF
. | TRBD1 | TRBJ2-3 | TRBV9 | TGTGCCAGCAGCGTAGAGTCAAGGACAGGGGGCCCCCCAGATACGCAGTATTTT | CASSVESRTGGPPDTQYF
. | . | TRBJ1-4 | TRBV9 | TGTGCCAGCAGCACCACTGGGGATTATAATGAAAAACTGTTTTTT | CASSTTGDYNEKLFF
. | . | TRBJ1-2 | TRBV28 | TGTGCCAGCAGACGGGACGGGACGAACTATGGCTACACCTTC | CASRRDGTNYGYTF
once | . | TRBJ2-1 | TRBV30 | TGTGCCTGGCGTAAGAATGAGCAGTTCTTC | CAWRKNEQFF
. | TRBD1 | TRBJ2-4 | TRBV28 | TGTGCCAGCAGTCCATACAGGGGGCTCGCCAAAAACATTCAGTACTTC | CASSPYRGLAKNIQYF
. | . | TRBJ2-3 | TRBV18 | TGTGCCAGCTCACCTTTCGGGACACCTAGCACAGATACGCAGTATTTT | CASSPFGTPSTDTQYF
few | TRBD1 | TRBJ2-7 | TRBV10-3 | TGTGCCATCAGTGTTAAGGACAGGGGCCTGGGGGAGCAGTACTTC | CAISVKDRGLGEQYF
once | . | TRBJ1-2 | TRBV5-1 | TGCGCCAGCAGCTTGGATCCGGGACTTTATGGCTACACCTTC | CASSLDPGLYGYTF
. | TRBD2 | TRBJ2-1 | TRBV7-8 | TGTGCCAGCAGCGTTCTAGCGGGAGAGGGCAATGAGCAGTTCTTC | CASSVLAGEGNEQFF
. | . | TRBJ2-7 | TRBV5-1 | TGCGCCAGCAGCTTGGAGCAGGGTCGGCAGTACTTC | CASSLEQGRQYF
. | . | TRBJ1-4 | TRBV7-9 | TGTGCCAGCAGCCGCGGAGACAGTCCTAATGAAAAACTGTTTTTT | CASSRGDSPNEKLFF
. | TRBD1 | TRBJ2-7 | TRBV2 | TGTGCCAGCCAGGGGGTTTTTTCCTACGAGCAGTACTTC | CASQGVFSYEQYF
. | . | TRBJ1-5 | TRBV7-6 | TGTGCCAGCAGCTTAGGGGGCGGTCAGCCCCAGCATTTT | CASSLGGGQPQHF
. | . | TRBJ1-4 | TRBV29-1 | TGCAGCGTTGCCGGGGGAGTAGGCGAAAAACTGTTTTTT | CSVAGGVGEKLFF
. | TRBD1 | TRBJ2-7 | TRBV7-2 | TGTGCCAGCAGCTCGCAACCAGGGGGCTCCTACGAGCAGTACTTC | CASSSQPGGSYEQYF
. | TRBD2 | TRBJ2-3 | TRBV5-1 | TGCGCCAGCAGCTTTAGCGGGGCCCTCACAGATACGCAGTATTTT | CASSFSGALTDTQYF
. | . | TRBJ1-3 | TRBV10-3 | TGTGCCATCATGGCCGAGGGGAACACCATATATTTT | CAIMAEGNTIYF
. | TRBD1 | TRBJ1-2 | TRBV28 | TGTGCCAGCAGCAACAGGGGGCTCTCTTATGGCTACACCTTC | CASSNRGLSYGYTF